This T cell receptor beta chain was captured in a study of CD8+CD57+ T cells in acquired aplastic anemia. Study at large: The DNA of sorted CD4+ and CD8+ cells averaged 3.2 ug.

Sequencing involved patients with CD8+CD57+ cell expansion previously shown by flow cytometry. All patients were therapy-naive when blood was sampled. This clonotype has a count of ten or more. A read error is possible here, since a much larger clone lies one base away. Genomic DNA served as template for TCR beta VDJ and CDR3 profiling. TCRdb re-called the reads with MiXCR, one entry per CDR3 protein. The sample includes under 350,000 distinct CDR3 sequences, roughly 53% of them seen just once. The CDR3 is 15 residues long. CDR1 and CDR2 (germline): DFQATT, SNEGSKA (reference sequence). The sequencing sample was made of sorted CD4+, CD8+, or CD8+CD57+ T cells (not recorded which) from PBMCs. The gene calls are TRBV20-1 and TRBJ2-1; D is uncertain. This receptor was taken from a human donor with aplastic anemia. The CDR3 sequence: CSARDGKVTYSEQFF. CDR3 coding DNA: TGCAGTGCTAGAGATGGAAAGGTTACCTACAGTGAGCAGTTCTTC.